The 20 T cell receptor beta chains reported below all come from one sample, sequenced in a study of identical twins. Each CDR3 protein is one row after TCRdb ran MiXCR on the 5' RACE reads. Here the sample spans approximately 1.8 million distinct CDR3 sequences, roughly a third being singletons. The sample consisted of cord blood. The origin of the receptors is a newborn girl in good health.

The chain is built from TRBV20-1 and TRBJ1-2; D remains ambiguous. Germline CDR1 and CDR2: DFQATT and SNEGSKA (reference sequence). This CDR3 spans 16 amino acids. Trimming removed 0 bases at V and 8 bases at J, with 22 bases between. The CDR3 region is CSARDEAETLRTGYTF. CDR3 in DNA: TGCAGTGCTAGAGATGAGGCTGAGACGCTCCGAACGGGCTACACCTTC.

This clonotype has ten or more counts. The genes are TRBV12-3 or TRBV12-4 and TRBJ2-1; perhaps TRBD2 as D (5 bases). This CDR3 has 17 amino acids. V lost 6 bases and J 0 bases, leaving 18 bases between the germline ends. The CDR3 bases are TGTGCCAGCAGGCGGGTGGGCGACTACTCCTCCTACAATGAGCAGTTCTTC. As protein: CASRRVGDYSSYNEQFF.

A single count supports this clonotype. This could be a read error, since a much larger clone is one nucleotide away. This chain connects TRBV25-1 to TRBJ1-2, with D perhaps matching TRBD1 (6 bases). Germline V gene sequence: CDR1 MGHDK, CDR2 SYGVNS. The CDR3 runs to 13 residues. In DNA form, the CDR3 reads TGTGCCGGCAGTGAATGGGCAGGGGAAGGCTACACCTTC. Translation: CAGSEWAGEGYTF.

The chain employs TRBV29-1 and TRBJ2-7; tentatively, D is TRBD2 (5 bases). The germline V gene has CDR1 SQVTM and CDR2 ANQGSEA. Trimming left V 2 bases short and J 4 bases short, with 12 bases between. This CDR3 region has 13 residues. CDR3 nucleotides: TGCAGCGTTGAAACGGGGAAAAATTACGAGCAGTACTTC. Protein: CSVETGKNYEQYF.

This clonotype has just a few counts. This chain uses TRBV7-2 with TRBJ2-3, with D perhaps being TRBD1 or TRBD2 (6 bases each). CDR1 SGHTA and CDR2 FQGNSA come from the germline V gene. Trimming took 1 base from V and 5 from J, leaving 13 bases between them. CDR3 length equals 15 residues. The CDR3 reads CASSLDGGPVDTQYF. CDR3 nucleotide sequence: TGTGCCAGCAGCTTAGATGGGGGGCCTGTAGATACGCAGTATTTT.

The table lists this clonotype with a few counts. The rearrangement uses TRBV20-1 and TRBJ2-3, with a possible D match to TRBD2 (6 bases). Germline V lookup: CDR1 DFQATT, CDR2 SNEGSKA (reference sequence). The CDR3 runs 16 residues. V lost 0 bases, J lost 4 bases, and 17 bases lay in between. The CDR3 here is CSARDQGLPSADTQYF. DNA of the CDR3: TGCAGTGCTAGAGATCAAGGACTACCGAGCGCAGATACGCAGTATTTT.

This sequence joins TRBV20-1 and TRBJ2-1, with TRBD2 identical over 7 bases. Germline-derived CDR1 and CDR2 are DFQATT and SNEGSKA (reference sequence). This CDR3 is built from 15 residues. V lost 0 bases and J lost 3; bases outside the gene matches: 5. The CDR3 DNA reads TGCAGTGCTAGAGAAGGAAGCGGGATCTACAATGAGCAGTTCTTC. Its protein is CSAREGSGIYNEQFF.

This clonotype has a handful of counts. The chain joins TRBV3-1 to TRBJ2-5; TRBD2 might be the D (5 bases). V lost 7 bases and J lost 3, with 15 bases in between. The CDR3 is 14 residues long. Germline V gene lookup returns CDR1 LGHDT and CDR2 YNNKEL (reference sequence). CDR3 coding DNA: TGTGCCAGCATCCTGCGGTACGGGGAAGAGACCCAGTACTTC. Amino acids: CASILRYGEETQYF.

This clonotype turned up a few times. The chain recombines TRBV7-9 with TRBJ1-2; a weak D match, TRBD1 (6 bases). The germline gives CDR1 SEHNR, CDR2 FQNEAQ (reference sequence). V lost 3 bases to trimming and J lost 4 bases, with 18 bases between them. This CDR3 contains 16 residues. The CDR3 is CASSFTGGDMTYGYTF. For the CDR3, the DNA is TGTGCCAGCAGCTTTACGGGGGGCGACATGACCTATGGCTACACCTTC.

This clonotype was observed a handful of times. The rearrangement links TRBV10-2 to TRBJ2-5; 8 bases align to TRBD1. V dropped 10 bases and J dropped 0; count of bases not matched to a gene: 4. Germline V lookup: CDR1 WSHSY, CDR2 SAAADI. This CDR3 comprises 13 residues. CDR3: CATRTGYQETQYF. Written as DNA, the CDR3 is TGCGCCACTCGGACAGGGTACCAAGAGACCCAGTACTTC.

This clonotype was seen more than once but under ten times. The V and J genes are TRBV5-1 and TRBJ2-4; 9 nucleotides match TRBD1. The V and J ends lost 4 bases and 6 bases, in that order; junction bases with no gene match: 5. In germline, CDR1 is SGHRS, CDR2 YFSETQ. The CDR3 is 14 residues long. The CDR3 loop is CASSGPGQGNIQYF. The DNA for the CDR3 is TGCGCCAGCAGCGGACCGGGACAGGGAAACATTCAGTACTTC. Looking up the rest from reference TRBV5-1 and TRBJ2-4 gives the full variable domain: KAGVTQTPRYLIKTRGQQVTLSCSPISGHRSVSWYQQTPGQGLQFLFEYFSETQRNKGNFPGRFSGRQFSNSRSEMNVSTLELGDSALYLCASSGPGQGNIQYFGAGTRLSVL.

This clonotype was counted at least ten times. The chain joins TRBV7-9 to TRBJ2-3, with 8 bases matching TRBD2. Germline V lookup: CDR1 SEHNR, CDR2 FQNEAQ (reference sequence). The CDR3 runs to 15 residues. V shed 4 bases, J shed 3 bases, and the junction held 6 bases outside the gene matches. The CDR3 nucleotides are TGTGCCAGCAGCTCCCTAGCGGGTGCTACAGATACGCAGTATTTT. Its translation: CASSSLAGATDTQYF.

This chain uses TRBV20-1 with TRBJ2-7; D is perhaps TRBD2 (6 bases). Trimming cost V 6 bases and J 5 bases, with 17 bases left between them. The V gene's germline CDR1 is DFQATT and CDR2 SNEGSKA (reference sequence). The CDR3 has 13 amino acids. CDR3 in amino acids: CSAWPTGLDEQYF. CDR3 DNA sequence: TGCAGTGCCTGGCCTACGGGACTTGACGAGCAGTACTTC.

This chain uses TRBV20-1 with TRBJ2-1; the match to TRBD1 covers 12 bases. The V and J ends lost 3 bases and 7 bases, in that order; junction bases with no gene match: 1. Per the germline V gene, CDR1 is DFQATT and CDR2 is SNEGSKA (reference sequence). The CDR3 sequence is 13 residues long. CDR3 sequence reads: CSARGQGANEQFF. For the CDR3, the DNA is TGCAGTGCTAGGGGACAGGGGGCAAATGAGCAGTTCTTC.

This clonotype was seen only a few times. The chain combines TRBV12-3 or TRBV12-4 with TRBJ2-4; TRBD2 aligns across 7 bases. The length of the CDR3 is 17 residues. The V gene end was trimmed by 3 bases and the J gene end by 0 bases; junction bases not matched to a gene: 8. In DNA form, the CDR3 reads TGTGCCAGCAGTTTCTTGTCCGGGAGGCAAGCCAAAAACATTCAGTACTTC. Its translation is CASSFLSGRQAKNIQYF.

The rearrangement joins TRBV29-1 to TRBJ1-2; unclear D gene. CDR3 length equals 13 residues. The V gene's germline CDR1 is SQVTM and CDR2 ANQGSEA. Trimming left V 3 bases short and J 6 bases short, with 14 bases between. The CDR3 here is CSVDPPGVDGYTF. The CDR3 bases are TGCAGCGTTGATCCCCCCGGAGTTGATGGCTACACCTTC. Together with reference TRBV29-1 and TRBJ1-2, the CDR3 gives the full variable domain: SAVISQKPSRDICQRGTSLTIQCQVDSQVTMMFWYRQQPGQSLTLIATANQGSEATYESGFVIDKFPISRPNLTFSTLTVSNMSPEDSSIYLCSVDPPGVDGYTFGSGTRLTVV.

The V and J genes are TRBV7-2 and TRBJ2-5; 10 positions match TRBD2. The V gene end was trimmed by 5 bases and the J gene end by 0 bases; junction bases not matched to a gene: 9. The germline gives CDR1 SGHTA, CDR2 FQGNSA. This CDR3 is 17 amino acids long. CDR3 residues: CASSPSTGLAYQETQYF. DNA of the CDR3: TGTGCCAGCAGCCCATCAACGGGACTAGCGTACCAAGAGACCCAGTACTTC.

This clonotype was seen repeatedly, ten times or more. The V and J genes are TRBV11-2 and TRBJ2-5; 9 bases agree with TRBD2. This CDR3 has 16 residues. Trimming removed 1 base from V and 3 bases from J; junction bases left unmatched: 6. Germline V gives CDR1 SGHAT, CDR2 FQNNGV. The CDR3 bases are TGTGCCAGCAGCTTAGTCCCTGGCGGGGGGGAAGAGACCCAGTACTTC. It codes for CASSLVPGGGEETQYF.

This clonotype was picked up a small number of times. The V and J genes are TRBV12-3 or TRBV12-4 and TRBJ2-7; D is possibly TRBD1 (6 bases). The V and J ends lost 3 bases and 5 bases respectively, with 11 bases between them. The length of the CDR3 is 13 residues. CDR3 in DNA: TGTGCCAGCAGTTTTTGGGGGCCGGACGAGCAGTACTTC. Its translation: CASSFWGPDEQYF.

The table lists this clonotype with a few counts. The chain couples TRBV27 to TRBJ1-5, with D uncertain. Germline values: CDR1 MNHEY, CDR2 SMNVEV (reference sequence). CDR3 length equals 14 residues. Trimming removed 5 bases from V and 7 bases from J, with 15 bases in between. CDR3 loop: CASSPRPRVQPQHF. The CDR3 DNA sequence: TGTGCCAGCAGTCCTCGACCCCGGGTACAGCCCCAGCATTTT.